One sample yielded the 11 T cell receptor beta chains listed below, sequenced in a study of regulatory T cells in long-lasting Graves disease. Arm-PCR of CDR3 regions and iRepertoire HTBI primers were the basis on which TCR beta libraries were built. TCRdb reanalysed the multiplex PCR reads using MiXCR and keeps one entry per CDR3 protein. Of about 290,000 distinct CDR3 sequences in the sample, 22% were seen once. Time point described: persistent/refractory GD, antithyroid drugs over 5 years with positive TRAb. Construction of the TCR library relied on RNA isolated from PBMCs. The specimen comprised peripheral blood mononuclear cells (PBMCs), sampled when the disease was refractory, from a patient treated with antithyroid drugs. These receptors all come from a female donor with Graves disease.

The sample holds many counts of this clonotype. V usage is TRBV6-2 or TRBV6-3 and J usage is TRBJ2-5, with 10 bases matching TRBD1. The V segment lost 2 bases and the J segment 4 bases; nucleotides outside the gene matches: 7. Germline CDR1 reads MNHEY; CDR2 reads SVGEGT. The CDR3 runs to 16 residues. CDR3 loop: CASSYTRGQGGETQYF. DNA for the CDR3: TGTGCCAGCAGTTACACCCGTGGACAGGGGGGAGAGACCCAGTACTTC.

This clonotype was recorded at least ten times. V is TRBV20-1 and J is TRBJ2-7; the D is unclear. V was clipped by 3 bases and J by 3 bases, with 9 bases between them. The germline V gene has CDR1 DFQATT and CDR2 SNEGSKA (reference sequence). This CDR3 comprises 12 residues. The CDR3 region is CSASGGYYEQYF. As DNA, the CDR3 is TGCAGTGCTAGTGGCGGATACTACGAGCAGTACTTC.

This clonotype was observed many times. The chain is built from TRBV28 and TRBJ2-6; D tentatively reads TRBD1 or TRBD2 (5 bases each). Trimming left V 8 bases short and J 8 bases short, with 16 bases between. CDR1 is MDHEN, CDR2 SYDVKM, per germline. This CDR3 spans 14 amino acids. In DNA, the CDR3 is TGTGCCAGCTCGAGGGGTGGGTTGACCAACGTCCTGACTTTC. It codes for CASSRGGLTNVLTF.

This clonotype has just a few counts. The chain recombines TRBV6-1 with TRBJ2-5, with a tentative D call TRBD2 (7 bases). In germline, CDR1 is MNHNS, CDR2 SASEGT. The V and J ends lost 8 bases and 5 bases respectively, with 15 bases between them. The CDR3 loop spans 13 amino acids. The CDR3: CASGGGAGETQYF. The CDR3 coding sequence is TGTGCCAGCGGGGGGGGCGCGGGGGAGACCCAGTACTTC.

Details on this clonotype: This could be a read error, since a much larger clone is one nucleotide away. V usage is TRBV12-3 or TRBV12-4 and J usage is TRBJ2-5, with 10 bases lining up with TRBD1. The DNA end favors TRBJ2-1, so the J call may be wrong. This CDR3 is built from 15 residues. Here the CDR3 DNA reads TGTGCCAGCAGTTTGAGGACAGGGGGTCTCCTTGAGCAGTTCTTC. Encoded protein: CASSLRTGGLLEQFF.

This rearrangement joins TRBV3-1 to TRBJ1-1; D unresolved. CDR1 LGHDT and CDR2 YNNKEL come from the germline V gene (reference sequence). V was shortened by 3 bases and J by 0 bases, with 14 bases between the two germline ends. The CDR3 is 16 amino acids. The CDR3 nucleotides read TGTGCCAGCAGCCACCGACGGGGTGCCTTGAACACTGAAGCTTTCTTT. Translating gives CASSHRRGALNTEAFF.

The CDR3 protein is CASSVGPLNTEAFF. The CDR3 DNA sequence: TGTGCCAGCAGCGTAGGTCCCCTCAACACTGAAGCTTTCTTT. The genes are TRBV9 and TRBJ1-1, with D hard to call. This CDR3 is 14 amino acids long. V was pared by 0 bases and J by 2 bases, with 8 bases between. The germline V gene has CDR1 SGDLS and CDR2 YYNGEE.

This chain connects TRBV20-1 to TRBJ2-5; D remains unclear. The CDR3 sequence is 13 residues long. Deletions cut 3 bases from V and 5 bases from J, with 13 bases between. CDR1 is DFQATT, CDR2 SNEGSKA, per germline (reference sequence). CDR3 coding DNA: TGCAGTGCTAGGCCCCCCGGACGGGAGACCCAGTACTTC. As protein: CSARPPGRETQYF.

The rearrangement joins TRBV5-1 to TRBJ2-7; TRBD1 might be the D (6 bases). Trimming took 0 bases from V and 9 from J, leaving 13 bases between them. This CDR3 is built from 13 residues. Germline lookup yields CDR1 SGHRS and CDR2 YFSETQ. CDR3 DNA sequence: TGCGCCAGCAGCTTGGTTCTGGGGGCTGTGCAGTACTTC. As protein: CASSLVLGAVQYF. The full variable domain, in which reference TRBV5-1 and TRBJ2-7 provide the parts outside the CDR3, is KAGVTQTPRYLIKTRGQQVTLSCSPISGHRSVSWYQQTPGQGLQFLFEYFSETQRNKGNFPGRFSGRQFSNSRSEMNVSTLELGDSALYLCASSLVLGAVQYFGPGTRLTVT.

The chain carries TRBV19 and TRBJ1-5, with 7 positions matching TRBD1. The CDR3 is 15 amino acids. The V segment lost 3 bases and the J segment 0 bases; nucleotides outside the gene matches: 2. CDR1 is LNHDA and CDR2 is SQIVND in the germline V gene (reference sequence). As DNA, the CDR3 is TGTGCCAGTAGTATTGGACAGGCTAGCAATCAGCCCCAGCATTTT. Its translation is CASSIGQASNQPQHF.

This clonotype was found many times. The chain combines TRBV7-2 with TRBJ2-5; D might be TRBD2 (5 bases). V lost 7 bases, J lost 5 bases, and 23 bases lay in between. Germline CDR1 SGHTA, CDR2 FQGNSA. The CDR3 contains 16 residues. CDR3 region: CASTPSLGIYDETQYF. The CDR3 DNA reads TGTGCCAGCACCCCCTCCCTCGGGATATACGACGAGACCCAGTACTTC.